Listed below are T cell receptor beta chains from one sample, sequenced in a study of T cells in Graves' hyperthyroidism and ophthalmopathy. TCRdb re-called the multiplex PCR reads with MiXCR, one entry per CDR3 protein. The sample carries some 510,000 distinct CDR3 sequences, 20% recorded once. Sequencing was carried out using blood. Receptors were obtained from a man aged 18 to 30 with Graves' hyperthyroidism. CDR3s include the opening cysteine and the closing phenylalanine or tryptophan. Fields, in order: CDR3 length, clone size, J gene, V gene, D gene, CDR3 protein. D genes are given only for firm matches. Size is stated for part of the rows, as once, few or many counts, or as a class when the clone is expanded.

13,many,TRBJ2-5,TRBV27,TRBD1,CASRGQGAETQYF
11,many,TRBJ2-7,TRBV11-2,NA,CASSLEGAEYF
15,many,TRBJ2-7,TRBV6-1,TRBD1,CASSVLGQGPGEQYF
17,NA,TRBJ1-5,TRBV19,NA,CASSRRGTHTGDQPQHF
12,NA,TRBJ1-1,TRBV13,NA,CASSGQQREAFF
21,few,TRBJ1-5,TRBV13,TRBD1,CASSSPLGQGALKDSNQPQHF
11,NA,TRBJ1-2,TRBV20-1,NA,CSGKPNYGYTF
14,NA,TRBJ2-7,TRBV6-1,NA,CASSVVTTINEQYF
15,many,TRBJ1-1,TRBV12-3/TRBV12-4,NA,CASRGGSGGDTEAFF
13,NA,TRBJ2-7,TRBV12-5,TRBD1,CASALTGFHEQYF
16,NA,TRBJ2-2,TRBV12-3/TRBV12-4,TRBD2,CASSRPGTSGTGELFF
12,once,TRBJ2-5,TRBV12-3/TRBV12-4,NA,CASSSEGATQYF
14,few,TRBJ2-3,TRBV6-2/TRBV6-3,NA,CASRSRRSTDTQYF
14,many,TRBJ2-7,TRBV28,NA,CASSWRVKLGEQYF
17,many,TRBJ2-4,TRBV28,NA,CASSSRRGPTAKNIQYF
13,many,TRBJ1-2,TRBV30,NA,CAWSVNGPIAYTF
14,many,TRBJ1-1,TRBV6-2/TRBV6-3,NA,CASSVILKDTEAFF
16,many,TRBJ2-5,TRBV11-2,TRBD1,CASSSGDRVYQETQYF
17,NA,TRBJ2-7,TRBV28,NA,CASSLISEEIRYHDQYF
19,NA,TRBJ2-5,TRBV6-2/TRBV6-3,TRBD2,CASSYPLERESGDQETQYF
12,many,TRBJ2-5,TRBV29-1,NA,CSVDQGGETQYF
13,NA,TRBJ1-2,TRBV30,TRBD1,CAWSATGADGYSF
13,many,TRBJ1-5,TRBV24-1,NA,CATGRDSNQPQHF
16,many,TRBJ2-7,TRBV12-3/TRBV12-4,TRBD1,CASSLPNFRGKGEQYF
14,many,TRBJ1-1,TRBV6-5,TRBD1,CASSYRTGGTEAFF
13,few,TRBJ1-1,TRBV6-1,NA,CASSSLGVTEAFF
15,many,TRBJ2-2,TRBV5-1,TRBD1,CASSKQGVGTGELFF
15,many,TRBJ2-5,TRBV7-8,NA,CASSLVSHVGETQYF
14,NA,TRBJ2-7,TRBV6-2/TRBV6-3,NA,CASSPRDELYEQYF
13,many,TRBJ1-5,TRBV28,NA,CASRLGGGQPQHF
16,few,TRBJ1-2,TRBV6-5,NA,CASSYSSSSRRSTYTF
18,NA,TRBJ1-4,TRBV12-3/TRBV12-4,NA,CASSLSTRGLALNEKLFF
14,NA,TRBJ2-7,TRBV29-1,NA,CSVEVGTGDYEQYF